This TCR beta chain was retrieved from a study of regulatory and conventional T cells in breast cancer. One entry per CDR3 protein results from TCRdb running MiXCR on the PCR reads. The sample includes around 15,000 distinct CDR3 sequences, about 31% of them seen just once. There are many counts of this clonotype. Germline assignment: CDR1 DFQATT and CDR2 SNEGSKA (reference sequence). The CDR3 is made up of 14 amino acids. V was shortened by 0 bases and J by 0 bases, with 6 bases between the two germline ends. The sample taken for sequencing was conventional T cells from blood. This TCR derives from a female donor in good health. The chain has TRBV20-1 and TRBJ1-5, with a weak D call TRBD1 (5 bases). In DNA, the CDR3 is TGCAGTGCTAGAGAAAGGGGTAGCAATCAGCCCCAGCATTTT. This gives the protein CSARERGSNQPQHF.